This T cell receptor beta chain was sequenced during a study of blood T cell repertoires in COVID-19. Study at large: PBMCs, B-cell-depleted T cells, or T cells were the source of the cDNA or gDNA that made up the material.

Using immunoSEQ multiplex PCR, the repertoire was profiled, and TCRdb retains in-frame clones only, with some absent. The data hold about 100,000 clones, with around 88% observed a single time. This clone has at least ten counts. Germline V CDR1 and CDR2: MNHEY, SVGEGT. Trimming took 4 bases from V and 9 from J, leaving 13 bases between them. There are 13 residues in the CDR3. The V call is TRBV6-2 or TRBV6-3, the J call TRBJ2-1; D uncertain. The TCR sequence derives from a human donor in a cohort sampled during active COVID-19. The specimen was peripheral blood. The chain's CDR3 is CASSFYAGPEQFF. The DNA for the CDR3 is TGTGCCAGCAGTTTTTATGCAGGCCCTGAGCAGTTCTTC.